The clone carrying this TCR beta chain was observed a single time. In the authors' methods: Estimates of nucleated cell counts were drawn from the amplification of reference gene primers. TCRdb's table, derived via immunoSEQ multiplex PCR, lists solely in-frame clones and lacks some. The V and J calls and clone size come from that table; D and trimming were worked out from the DNA. Among fewer than 50,000 clones listed, 80% were seen once. This sample is part of a study of blood T cell repertoires in COVID-19. Study background: Acute and convalescent COVID-19 samples came from the United States, Italy and Spain. In each case, the material was cDNA or gDNA derived from T cells, B-cell-depleted T cells, or PBMCs.

The CDR3 consists of 14 residues. J lost 5 bases, V lost 4 bases, and 9 bases had no gene match. Germline CDR1 and CDR2: GTSNPN and SVGIG (reference sequence). The sequenced sample consisted of peripheral blood. This receptor was taken from a man aged 70-80 years with acute or convalescent COVID-19. The chain recombines TRBV30 with TRBJ1-1; TRBD1 aligns across 8 bases. CDR3 sequence (DNA): TGTGCCTGGAAACACAGGGGGGTTCGGACTGAAGCTTTCTTT. Translated, it gives CAWKHRGVRTEAFF.